Shown below are 19 T cell receptor beta chains from a single sample sequenced in a study of blood T cell repertoires in COVID-19 (dated by TCRdb to the early 2020s). The method was the immunoSEQ multiplex PCR assay. Sourced from immuneACCESS, this table was stored by TCRdb with only in-frame sequences that have V and J called. A share of the clones is absent; for the studies checked, an unresolved V gene accounts for under half, and the remainder has no known explanation. The sample table lists approximately 500,000 clones, over 75% of them with a count of one. In total, the top ten clones hold 1.5% to 2% of the sample. Sequencing input: PBMCs or T cells enriched from blood (not recorded which). These receptors came from a woman between 40 and 50 years old who had recovered from COVID-19.

The DNA of the CDR3 is TGTGCCAGCAGATCCACAGCTTACAATGAGCAGTTCTTC. It yields the protein CASRSTAYNEQFF. This rearrangement joins TRBV6-5 to TRBJ2-1; D gene ambiguous. Germline values: CDR1 MNHEY, CDR2 SVGAGI. CDR3 length equals 13 residues. V shed 6 bases and J shed 4 bases, with 10 bases lying between them.

As for this clone: In the same sample, other DNA sequences code for this CDR3. The chain links TRBV18 to TRBJ2-7, with D perhaps TRBD2 (6 bases). Germline V lookup: CDR1 KGHSH, CDR2 LQKENI. Deletions cut 3 bases from V and 3 bases from J, with 6 bases between. The CDR3 has 12 amino acids. The CDR3 bases are TGTGCCAGCTCACCGGGAGGCTACGAGCAGTACTTC. It encodes CASSPGGYEQYF.

The V and J genes are TRBV7-9 and TRBJ2-5; D might be TRBD2 (5 bases). CDR1 and CDR2 (germline): SEHNR, FQNEAQ (reference sequence). The CDR3 extends over 15 amino acids. The V gene lost 2 bases and the J gene lost 5 bases, with 15 bases spanning the gap. The CDR3 protein is CASSLNSLVGETQYF. The DNA for the CDR3 is TGTGCCAGCAGCTTAAATTCACTAGTCGGTGAGACCCAGTACTTC.

The chain combines TRBV7-6 with TRBJ1-4, with a weak D call TRBD1 (6 bases). The germline V gene has CDR1 SGHVS and CDR2 FNYEAQ. The CDR3 spans 14 residues. V was cut by 1 base and J by 6 bases, with 9 bases left in between. CDR3 sequence: CASSLGTDYEKLFF. The CDR3 nucleotides read TGTGCCAGCAGCTTAGGGACAGACTATGAAAAACTGTTTTTT.

The V call is TRBV7-2, the J call TRBJ2-1; D may be TRBD1 (6 bases). The germline gives CDR1 SGHTA, CDR2 FQGNSA. This CDR3 has 19 residues. Trimming removed 1 base from V and 0 bases from J, with 19 bases in between. CDR3 sequence reads: CASSLELDSLSRSYNEQFF. The CDR3 nucleotides read TGTGCCAGCAGCTTAGAGCTGGACAGTCTGAGCCGCTCCTACAATGAGCAGTTCTTC.

The chain uses TRBV5-1 and TRBJ2-7; D possibly corresponds to TRBD1 (5 bases). The V gene's germline CDR1 is SGHRS and CDR2 YFSETQ. V was cut by 0 bases and J by 0 bases, with 10 bases left in between. The CDR3 spans 15 residues. The CDR3 DNA reads TGCGCCAGCAGCTTGGGGCAGGGTTACTCCTACGAGCAGTACTTC. It codes for CASSLGQGYSYEQYF. Together with reference TRBV5-1 and TRBJ2-7, the CDR3 gives the full variable domain: KAGVTQTPRYLIKTRGQQVTLSCSPISGHRSVSWYQQTPGQGLQFLFEYFSETQRNKGNFPGRFSGRQFSNSRSEMNVSTLELGDSALYLCASSLGQGYSYEQYFGPGTRLTVT.

This clone showed up just a few times. The rearrangement joins TRBV19 to TRBJ1-3; 7 bases are a match to TRBD1. The germline V gene encodes CDR1 LNHDA and CDR2 SQIVND (reference sequence). V lost 9 bases, J lost 2 bases, and 4 bases stayed unmatched. The CDR3 runs to 13 residues. The CDR3 is CASTDRAGNTIYF. CDR3 coding DNA: TGTGCCAGCACAGACAGGGCTGGAAACACCATATATTTT. The full variable domain, completed using reference TRBV19 and TRBJ1-3, is DGGITQSPKYLFRKEGQNVTLSCEQNLNHDAMYWYRQDPGQGLRLIYYSQIVNDFQKGDIAEGYSVSREKKESFPLTVTSAQKNPTAFYLCASTDRAGNTIYFGEGSWLTVV.

This chain links TRBV6-5 with TRBJ2-1; the match to TRBD2 covers 7 bases. V was clipped by 6 bases and J by 14 bases; unmatched bases: 13. Per the germline V gene, CDR1 is MNHEY and CDR2 is SVGAGI. The CDR3 covers 13 residues. This CDR3 is CASSQRSGGSEFF. CDR3 DNA: TGTGCCAGCAGCCAACGAAGTGGCGGGAGTGAGTTCTTC.

The chain recombines TRBV12-3 or TRBV12-4 with TRBJ2-1, with 8 bases that match TRBD2. The CDR3 sequence is 13 residues long. The trim removed 3 bases at V and 6 bases at J, leaving 1 base unmatched. The CDR3 is CASSFGTSNEQFF. The CDR3 coding sequence is TGTGCCAGCAGTTTTGGGACTAGCAATGAGCAGTTCTTC.

V is TRBV10-3 and J is TRBJ1-2, with 7 nucleotides matching TRBD1. After removal of 4 bases from V and 7 bases from J, the junction contained 6 bases not matched to a gene. This CDR3 contains 13 residues. Germline CDR1 reads ENHRY; CDR2 reads SYGVKD. The CDR3 region is CAISGIQGGGYTF. The DNA for the CDR3 is TGTGCCATCAGTGGTATCCAGGGGGGTGGCTACACCTTC.

V usage is TRBV6-5 and J usage is TRBJ1-4; maybe TRBD1 (5 bases). The ends were cut back, 6 bases at V and 7 bases at J, with 18 bases in the middle. The CDR3 loop spans 15 amino acids. CDR1 and CDR2 (germline): MNHEY, SVGAGI. The CDR3 loop reads CASRDTGPGGEKLFF. The CDR3 DNA reads as TGTGCCAGCAGGGACACCGGCCCGGGAGGTGAAAAACTGTTTTTT.

This clone was counted a single time. The CDR3: CASSWDTHPGTSVQYF. CDR3 coding DNA: TGTGCCAGCAGCTGGGACACCCACCCCGGGACTAGCGTACAGTACTTC. This rearrangement joins TRBV5-4 to TRBJ2-7; 10 bases align to TRBD2. The V gene's germline CDR1 is SGHNT and CDR2 YYREEE (reference sequence). Trimming at V came to 3 bases and at J to 10 bases, leaving 16 bases not matched to a gene. CDR3 size: 16 residues.

This clone was observed a few times. V usage is TRBV7-8 and J usage is TRBJ1-2; 7 bases are shared with TRBD1. The CDR3 extends over 15 amino acids. Germline CDR1 reads SGHVS; CDR2 reads FQNEAQ. Trimming removed 0 bases from V and 2 bases from J; junction bases left unmatched: 3. CDR3: CASSLARGGNYGYTF. The CDR3 region has the DNA TGTGCCAGCAGCTTAGCGCGAGGGGGCAACTATGGCTACACCTTC.

The chain joins TRBV6-5 to TRBJ2-1, with D possibly TRBD1 on 5 matching bases. Deletions cut 4 bases from V and 2 bases from J, with 15 bases between. Germline assignment: CDR1 MNHEY and CDR2 SVGAGI. The CDR3 runs 16 residues. CDR3 nucleotides: TGTGCCAGCAGTTCACCCCTAGGGGTACCCTACAATGAGCAGTTCTTC. Amino acid sequence: CASSSPLGVPYNEQFF.

This clone was counted once. V usage is TRBV11-2 and J usage is TRBJ1-3; D gene uncertain. The CDR3 length is 13 residues. With 3 bases removed from V and 4 bases from J, the gap between germline ends came to 7 bases. Germline loops: CDR1 SGHAT, CDR2 FQNNGV. CDR3 in amino acids: CASSFQRGNTIYF. In DNA form, the CDR3 reads TGTGCCAGCAGCTTTCAGCGGGGAAACACCATATATTTT.

The rearrangement links TRBV24-1 to TRBJ2-7; TRBD1 matches 10 bases. Germline V gene lookup returns CDR1 KGHDR and CDR2 SFDVKD. The V gene end was trimmed by 9 bases and the J gene end by 5 bases; junction bases not matched to a gene: 0. The CDR3 extends over 11 amino acids. For the CDR3, the DNA is TGTGCCACCGGGACAGGGGACGAGCAGTACTTC. Translated, it gives CATGTGDEQYF.

The chain couples TRBV29-1 to TRBJ2-4, with TRBD1 matching over 7 bases. The CDR3 totals 15 residues. V lost 2 bases and J lost 1; bases outside the gene matches: 5. Per the germline V gene, CDR1 is SQVTM and CDR2 is ANQGSEA. DNA of the CDR3: TGCAGCGTTGAACCAGGGGGTGCGGCCAAAAACATTCAGTACTTC. The encoded protein is CSVEPGGAAKNIQYF. Looking up the rest from reference TRBV29-1 and TRBJ2-4 gives the full variable domain: SAVISQKPSRDICQRGTSLTIQCQVDSQVTMMFWYRQQPGQSLTLIATANQGSEATYESGFVIDKFPISRPNLTFSTLTVSNMSPEDSSIYLCSVEPGGAAKNIQYFGAGTRLSVL.

The V and J genes are TRBV7-8 and TRBJ1-4; D is unresolved. The CDR3 has 15 amino acids. Germline V gene sequence: CDR1 SGHVS, CDR2 FQNEAQ. The ends were cut back, 2 bases at V and 4 bases at J, with 11 bases in the middle. For the CDR3, the DNA is TGTGCCAGCAGCTTATACGAGGCGGATAATGAAAAACTGTTTTTT. Amino acid sequence: CASSLYEADNEKLFF.

The rearrangement uses TRBV27 and TRBJ1-6; TRBD1 might be the D (6 bases). V was shortened by 5 bases and J by 6 bases, with 17 bases between the two germline ends. There are 16 residues in the CDR3. CDR1 and CDR2 from the germline V gene are MNHEY and SMNVEV (reference sequence). CDR3 protein: CASSRSGWTANSPLHF. Here the CDR3 DNA reads TGTGCCAGCAGTCGATCTGGGTGGACAGCTAATTCACCCCTCCACTTT.